One and the same sample provided the 2 T cell receptor beta chains below, sequenced in a study of shared T cell receptors in the human thymus. Generated by immunoSEQ multiplex PCR, the TCRdb table keeps only in-frame clones and is missing some. The sample includes under 450,000 clones, 95% seen only once; the top ten take roughly 0.02%. Sequencing was performed on thymocytes. These receptors were taken from a human donor.

The chain uses TRBV6-1 and TRBJ1-2; D unclear. The germline CDR1 and CDR2 sequences are MNHNS and SASEGT. With 5 bases removed from V and 8 bases from J, the gap between germline ends came to 21 bases. This CDR3 has 15 residues. CDR3 residues: CASSTRTGRADGYTF. DNA of the CDR3: TGTGCCAGCAGTACTCGGACCGGGAGGGCCGACGGCTACACCTTC.

The chain links TRBV5-5 to TRBJ2-5, with 14 bases lining up with TRBD2. The CDR3 covers 14 residues. CDR1 is SGHKS, CDR2 YYEKEE, per germline (reference sequence). The J segment lost 9 bases and the V segment lost 5 bases, leaving 6 bases of the junction unmatched. The CDR3 here is CASRLGTSGSPQYF. The CDR3 region has the DNA TGTGCCAGCAGGCTGGGGACTAGCGGGAGCCCCCAGTACTTC.